The 5 T cell receptor beta chains in this list originate from one sample, sequenced in a study of cytomegalovirus exposure and HLA in healthy donors. Assay used: immunoSEQ multiplex PCR; TCRdb lists only in-frame clones, some missing. Altogether roughly 47,000 clones are present, approximately 93% being singletons, with the ten largest covering 2% to 2.5%. Sequenced: PBMCs. These receptors all come from a woman under 30 in good health and CMV-seronegative.

The rearrangement uses TRBV7-9 and TRBJ2-2, with D possibly matching TRBD2 (5 bases). V was trimmed by 5 bases and J by 7 bases, leaving 11 bases between them. CDR1 and CDR2 from the germline V gene are SEHNR and FQNEAQ (reference sequence). CDR3 length: 13 residues. The CDR3 coding sequence is TGTGCCAGCAGCACTAGTGGTTTCGGGGAGCTGTTTTTT. It codes for CASSTSGFGELFF.

This chain uses TRBV4-1 with TRBJ2-7; D call uncertain. Trimming cost V 1 base and J 0 bases, with 10 bases left between them. The CDR3 has 15 residues. Germline V gene lookup returns CDR1 MGHRA and CDR2 YSYEKL. CDR3 coding DNA: TGCGCCAGCAGCCAAGTGGCCAGAAGCTCCTACGAGCAGTACTTC. It codes for CASSQVARSSYEQYF.

J is TRBJ2-1 and V is TRBV7-9, with 7 nucleotides matching TRBD2. The CDR3 loop spans 16 amino acids. Germline V gene sequence: CDR1 SEHNR, CDR2 FQNEAQ (reference sequence). J was trimmed by 7 bases and V by 5 bases; bases with no gene match: 14. The CDR3 bases are TGTGCCAGCAGCCATCCTCTAGCGGCCGAGGCGAATGAGCAGTTCTTC. Its protein product is CASSHPLAAEANEQFF.

The rearrangement uses TRBV14 and TRBJ2-3, with 13 positions matching TRBD2. After removal of 4 bases from V and 3 bases from J, the junction contained 4 bases not matched to a gene. This CDR3 has 16 amino acids. Germline V lookup: CDR1 SGHDN, CDR2 FVKESK. CDR3 amino acids: CASSRGLAGATDTQYF. The DNA of the CDR3 is TGTGCCAGCAGCCGCGGACTAGCGGGGGCGACAGATACGCAGTATTTT.

This chain joins TRBV28 and TRBJ1-1; D unresolved. The germline V gene has CDR1 MDHEN and CDR2 SYDVKM. Between the trimmed V and J ends, which lost 2 bases and 4 bases, there was a span of 14 bases. The CDR3 runs to 15 residues. DNA for the CDR3: TGTGCCAGCAGTTTAAGCACCGGGATCTTCACTGAAGCTTTCTTT. It encodes CASSLSTGIFTEAFF. The entire variable domain, with the rest obtained from reference TRBV28 and TRBJ1-1, is as follows: DVKVTQSSRYLVKRTGEKVFLECVQDMDHENMFWYRQDPGLGLRLIYFSYDVKMKEKGDIPEGYSVSREKKERFSLILESASTNQTSMYLCASSLSTGIFTEAFFGQGTRLTVV.